The sequence of this T cell receptor beta chain was determined in a study of CD8+ T cells in alopecia areata. Study-wide background: For the treated group, dosing was oral tofacitinib at 5 to 10 mg twice daily. Notes on the study in general: A great number of expanded lesional clones endured in scalp and blood during tofacitinib.

Noted treatment: oral pan-JAK inhibitor, 5-10 mg twice daily. V lost 4 bases, J lost 3 bases, and 10 bases lay in between. The length of the CDR3 is 14 residues. Germline CDR1 is SNHLY and CDR2 is FYNNEI. cDNA reverse transcribed from extracted RNA served as the sequencing template. Only in-frame clones appear in the TCRdb table, and some are missing; sequencing was by immunoSEQ multiplex PCR. The sample has around 150,000 clones, 60% seen once; the top ten hold around 14%. Details on this clone: Its antigen is as yet unknown.

The TCR originated in a human donor with alopecia areata. The chain has TRBV2 and TRBJ2-4; D unresolved. The sequencing here drew on CD4+ T cells sorted from blood, taken at week 24, from a patient treated with tofacitinib. The CDR3 reads CASSGSTRKNIQYF. The CDR3 region has the DNA TGTGCCAGCAGTGGTTCGACACGCAAAAACATTCAGTACTTC.